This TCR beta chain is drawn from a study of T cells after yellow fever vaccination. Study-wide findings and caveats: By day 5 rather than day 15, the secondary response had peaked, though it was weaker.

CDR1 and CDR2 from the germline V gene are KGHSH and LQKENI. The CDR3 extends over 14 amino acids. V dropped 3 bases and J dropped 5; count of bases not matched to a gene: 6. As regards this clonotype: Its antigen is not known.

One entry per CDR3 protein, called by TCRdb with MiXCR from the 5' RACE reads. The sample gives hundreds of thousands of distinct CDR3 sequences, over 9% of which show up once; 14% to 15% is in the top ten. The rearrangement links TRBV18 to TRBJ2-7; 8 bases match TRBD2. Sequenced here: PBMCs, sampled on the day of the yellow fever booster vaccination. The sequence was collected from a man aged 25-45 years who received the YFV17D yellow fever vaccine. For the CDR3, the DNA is TGTGCCAGCTCACCTATGGCGGGGGGAGACGAGCAGTACTTC. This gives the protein CASSPMAGGDEQYF.